This TCR beta chain was identified in a study of blood T cell repertoires in COVID-19. Study background: COVID-19 samples collected from the United States, Italy and Spain covered acute and convalescent phases. PBMCs, B-cell-depleted T cells, or T cells were the source of the cDNA or gDNA that made up the material.

Clones were read by immunoSEQ multiplex PCR, and TCRdb kept only the in-frame ones, dropping some. Among some 9,800 clones listed, around 77% were seen once. The V end lost 6 bases, the J end lost 7 bases, and 15 bases lay between the germline ends. From germline, CDR1 is MNHEY and CDR2 SVGAGI. The CDR3 loop spans 13 amino acids. Source material: peripheral blood. The receptor comes from a human donor in a cohort sampled during active COVID-19. The chain has TRBV6-5 and TRBJ1-1, with a possible D match to TRBD1 (6 bases). The CDR3 sequence: CASRPQGFGEAFF. The CDR3 bases are TGTGCCAGCAGACCGCAGGGGTTCGGTGAAGCTTTCTTT.